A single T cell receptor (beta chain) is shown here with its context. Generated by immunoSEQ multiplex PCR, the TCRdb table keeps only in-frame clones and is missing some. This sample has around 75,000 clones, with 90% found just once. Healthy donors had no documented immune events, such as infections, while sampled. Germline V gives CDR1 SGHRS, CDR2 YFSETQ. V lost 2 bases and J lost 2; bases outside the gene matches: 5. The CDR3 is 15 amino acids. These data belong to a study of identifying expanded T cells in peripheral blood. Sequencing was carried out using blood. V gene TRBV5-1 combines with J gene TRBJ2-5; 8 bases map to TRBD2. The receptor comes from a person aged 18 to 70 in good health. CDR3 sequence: CASSLRGGQQETQYF. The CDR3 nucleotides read TGCGCCAGCAGCTTACGGGGGGGCCAACAAGAGACCCAGTACTTC.